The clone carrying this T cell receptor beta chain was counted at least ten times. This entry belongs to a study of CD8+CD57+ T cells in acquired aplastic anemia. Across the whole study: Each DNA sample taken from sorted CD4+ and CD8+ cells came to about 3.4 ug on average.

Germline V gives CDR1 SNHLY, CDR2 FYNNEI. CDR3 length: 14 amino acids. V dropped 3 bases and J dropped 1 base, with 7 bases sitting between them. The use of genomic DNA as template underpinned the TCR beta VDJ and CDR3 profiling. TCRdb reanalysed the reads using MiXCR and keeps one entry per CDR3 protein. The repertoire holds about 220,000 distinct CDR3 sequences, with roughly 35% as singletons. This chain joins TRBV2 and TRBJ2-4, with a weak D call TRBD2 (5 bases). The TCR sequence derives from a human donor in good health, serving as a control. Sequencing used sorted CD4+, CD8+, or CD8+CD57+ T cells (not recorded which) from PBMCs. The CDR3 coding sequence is TGTGCCAGCAGTGAGGAGGAGGCCAAAAACATTCAGTACTTC. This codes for CASSEEEAKNIQYF.